The 26 T cell receptor beta chains in this list originate from one sample, sequenced in a study of shared clonotypes between healthy human individuals. TCRdb keeps only in-frame clones here, not all; method: immunoSEQ multiplex PCR. The sample has under 1,100,000 clones; about 84% are singletons. Sequencing input: memory CD4+ T cells from PBMCs. The subset was: CD45RA-negative fraction. Every receptor here comes from a man between 18 and 35 years old in good health. Some clones in this sample may be carry-over from other donors' samples.

J is TRBJ1-4 and V is TRBV7-6; D call uncertain. Trimming took 2 bases from V and 3 from J, leaving 4 bases between them. This CDR3 is 13 amino acids long. Germline lookup yields CDR1 SGHVS and CDR2 FNYEAQ. As DNA, the CDR3 is TGTGCCAGCAGCTTATATGCTAATGAAAAACTGTTTTTT. Encoded protein: CASSLYANEKLFF.

V is TRBV10-3 and J is TRBJ2-3, with 7 bases fitting TRBD1. J lost 1 base, V lost 0 bases, and 10 bases had no gene match. The CDR3 has 18 amino acids. The germline CDR1 and CDR2 sequences are ENHRY and SYGVKD. The DNA for the CDR3 is TGTGCCATCAGTGAGTCTGGGGCCGCACAGGGGCGCACAGATACGCAGTATTTT. Amino acids: CAISESGAAQGRTDTQYF.

The V gene is TRBV4-1, the J gene TRBJ1-3; D not resolved. Trimming left V 0 bases short and J 3 bases short, with 9 bases between. CDR3 length: 15 amino acids. CDR1 is MGHRA, CDR2 YSYEKL, per germline. The CDR3 region has the DNA TGCGCCAGCAGCCAAGATGAGACCTATGGAAACACCATATATTTT. It encodes CASSQDETYGNTIYF.

This clone was seen a few times. Other nucleotide sequences from this sample produce the same CDR3. The rearrangement links TRBV28 to TRBJ2-1; the D is unclear. The V gene's germline CDR1 is MDHEN and CDR2 SYDVKM. Trimming removed 3 bases from V and 6 bases from J, with 0 bases in between. There are 10 residues in the CDR3. The CDR3 sequence is CASSFNEQFF. CDR3 sequence (DNA): TGTGCCAGCAGTTTCAATGAGCAGTTCTTC.

The chain employs TRBV28 and TRBJ2-7; D ambiguous. Trimming pared 6 bases from V and 0 bases from J, leaving 9 bases between. From germline, CDR1 is MDHEN and CDR2 SYDVKM. This CDR3 is built from 13 residues. The CDR3 sequence is CASSRADSYEQYF. The CDR3 DNA reads as TGTGCCAGCAGCCGCGCCGACTCCTACGAGCAGTACTTC.

Ten or more counts support this clone. The chain has TRBV7-8 and TRBJ2-5, with 7 bases that match TRBD2. Looked up from germline, CDR1 is SGHVS and CDR2 is FQNEAQ. The trim removed 0 bases at V and 5 bases at J, leaving 6 bases unmatched. The CDR3 runs 15 residues. The CDR3 protein is CASSLAGGSLETQYF. The DNA of the CDR3 is TGTGCCAGCAGCTTAGCTGGCGGGAGCTTGGAGACCCAGTACTTC.

The chain couples TRBV5-1 to TRBJ1-2; perhaps TRBD1 as D (5 bases). Germline CDR1 reads SGHRS; CDR2 reads YFSETQ. CDR3 length: 13 amino acids. Trimming left V 5 bases short and J 2 bases short, with 10 bases between. The CDR3 loop reads CASRVDRNYGYTF. CDR3 DNA: TGCGCCAGCAGGGTTGACAGAAACTATGGCTACACCTTC.

The CDR3 DNA reads as TGTGCCAGCAGCCCCCGCGTCTGGGATGAAAAACTGTTTTTT. Residues: CASSPRVWDEKLFF. The chain joins TRBV9 to TRBJ1-4; D unresolved. The CDR3 totals 14 residues. Deletions cut 4 bases from V and 6 bases from J, with 13 bases between. Germline assignment: CDR1 SGDLS and CDR2 YYNGEE.

This clone was counted a few times. V is TRBV6-1 and J is TRBJ2-4; TRBD2 matches 7 bases. Per germline, CDR1 MNHNS and CDR2 SASEGT. J gave up 8 bases and V 6 bases, and 7 bases lay outside the gene matches. The length of the CDR3 is 13 residues. CDR3 coding DNA: TGTGCCAGCAGCTTGGCGGGAGTAGACATTCAGTACTTC. It translates to CASSLAGVDIQYF.

Of note for this clone: This CDR3 is also generated by other DNA sequences in the sample. The gene calls are TRBV6-1 and TRBJ2-5, with 7 bases aligning to TRBD1. The CDR3 is made up of 14 amino acids. CDR1 and CDR2 from the germline V gene are MNHNS and SASEGT. With V trimmed by 0 bases and J by 4 bases, 2 bases remained unmatched. The CDR3 protein is CASSEAGGPETQYF. In nucleotides, the CDR3 is TGTGCCAGCAGTGAAGCAGGGGGCCCAGAGACCCAGTACTTC.

This chain joins TRBV2 and TRBJ2-7; no definite D call. Trimming shortened V by 4 bases and J by 0 bases, and 7 bases separated the two germline ends. CDR1 is SNHLY and CDR2 is FYNNEI in the germline V gene. The CDR3 length is 13 residues. The CDR3 spells CASSARLSYEQYF. As DNA, the CDR3 is TGTGCCAGCAGTGCAAGACTCTCCTACGAGCAGTACTTC.

The rearrangement links TRBV14 to TRBJ2-7; unclear D gene. This CDR3 has 14 residues. The V end was cut by 6 bases, the J end by 5 bases, with 17 bases between. From germline, CDR1 is SGHDN and CDR2 FVKESK. The CDR3, as DNA: TGTGCCAGCAGTCGCTTTTTATTCATGGACGAGCAGTACTTC. It yields the protein CASSRFLFMDEQYF.

There are a few counts of this clone. The rearrangement links TRBV19 to TRBJ2-6, with 9 bases aligning to TRBD1. The germline V gene encodes CDR1 LNHDA and CDR2 SQIVND (reference sequence). Trimming removed 4 bases from V and 2 bases from J; junction bases left unmatched: 9. The CDR3 runs 18 residues. The DNA of the CDR3 is TGTGCCAGTAGTAGGAACCGGGACAGGGTAACTGGGGCCAACGTCCTGACTTTC. Its translation: CASSRNRDRVTGANVLTF.

The V gene is TRBV28, the J gene TRBJ2-5; D is perhaps TRBD2 (6 bases). Per germline, CDR1 MDHEN and CDR2 SYDVKM. This CDR3 has 16 residues. V lost 3 bases and J lost 6, with 20 bases in between. CDR3 nucleotides: TGTGCCAGCAGTTTGGGGTCTTCCCGCGGGGAGAAGACCCAGTACTTC. Translation gives CASSLGSSRGEKTQYF.

The chain has TRBV9 and TRBJ2-5, with D possibly matching TRBD2 (6 bases). This CDR3 contains 16 residues. CDR1 and CDR2 (germline): SGDLS, YYNGEE. The V gene lost 0 bases and the J gene lost 0 bases, with 12 bases spanning the gap. CDR3 sequence reads: CASSVGVAANQETQYF. The CDR3 DNA is TGTGCCAGCAGCGTAGGGGTAGCGGCCAACCAAGAGACCCAGTACTTC. The variable domain in full, with the rest retrieved from reference TRBV9 and TRBJ2-5, is DSGVTQTPKHLITATGQRVTLRCSPRSGDLSVYWYQQSLDQGLQFLIQYYNGEERAKGNILERFSAQQFPDLHSELNLSSLELGDSALYFCASSVGVAANQETQYFGPGTRLLVL.

The rearrangement uses TRBV7-9 and TRBJ2-7; 7 nucleotides align to TRBD1. The CDR3 consists of 16 residues. CDR1 and CDR2 (germline): SEHNR, FQNEAQ (reference sequence). After removal of 7 bases from V and 0 bases from J, the junction contained 12 bases not matched to a gene. The CDR3 here is CASTLDRDRYSYEQYF. Here the CDR3 DNA reads TGTGCCAGCACCCTAGACCGGGACAGATACTCCTACGAGCAGTACTTC.

The chain is built from TRBV7-2 and TRBJ1-2; D is ambiguous. Germline CDR1 and CDR2: SGHTA and FQGNSA. Deletions cut 1 base from V and 3 bases from J, with 21 bases between. CDR3 length equals 18 residues. CDR3 amino acids: CASSLGQIRAYSHYGYTF. The DNA of the CDR3 is TGTGCCAGCAGCTTAGGCCAAATCCGGGCGTATAGTCACTATGGCTACACCTTC.

This clone was picked up one time. V and J are TRBV5-4 and TRBJ2-2; a weak D match, TRBD2 (5 bases). The CDR3 covers 13 residues. The germline V gene encodes CDR1 SGHNT and CDR2 YYREEE (reference sequence). Between the trimmed V and J ends, which lost 4 bases and 5 bases, there was a span of 9 bases. The DNA for the CDR3 is TGTGCCAGCAGCAGTAGCGTTACCGGGGAGCTGTTTTTT. The encoded protein is CASSSSVTGELFF.

This chain uses TRBV19 with TRBJ2-3; no reliable D call. The germline V gene has CDR1 LNHDA and CDR2 SQIVND (reference sequence). Trimming stripped 5 bases from V and 0 bases from J, with 15 bases between. This CDR3 comprises 16 residues. The CDR3 DNA sequence: TGTGCCAGTAGTCTTCGACTGGGGTCTAGCACAGATACGCAGTATTTT. Translating it yields CASSLRLGSSTDTQYF. The full variable domain, its missing parts supplied by reference TRBV19 and TRBJ2-3, is DGGITQSPKYLFRKEGQNVTLSCEQNLNHDAMYWYRQDPGQGLRLIYYSQIVNDFQKGDIAEGYSVSREKKESFPLTVTSAQKNPTAFYLCASSLRLGSSTDTQYFGPGTRLTVL.

The chain couples TRBV10-3 to TRBJ2-5; 8 bases are a match to TRBD1. The J segment lost 8 bases and the V segment lost 3 bases, leaving 2 bases of the junction unmatched. Germline values: CDR1 ENHRY, CDR2 SYGVKD. CDR3 length equals 12 residues. Here the CDR3 reads CAISDRGQTQYF. For the CDR3, the DNA is TGTGCCATCAGTGACAGGGGGCAAACCCAGTACTTC.

The V and J genes are TRBV11-2 and TRBJ2-3; D gene ambiguous. The CDR3 spans 15 residues. V was trimmed by 5 bases and J by 4 bases, leaving 16 bases between them. Looked up from germline, CDR1 is SGHAT and CDR2 is FQNNGV. CDR3 nucleotides: TGTGCCAGCAGCCCGCTCTGGGGTTTTGCAGATACGCAGTATTTT. Translating it yields CASSPLWGFADTQYF.

The chain has TRBV25-1 and TRBJ2-5; D is undetermined. Germline V lookup: CDR1 MGHDK, CDR2 SYGVNS. Trimming removed 1 base from V and 4 bases from J, with 7 bases in between. CDR3 size: 13 residues. CDR3 loop: CASSELGRETQYF. The CDR3 nucleotides read TGTGCCAGCAGTGAATTAGGGCGAGAGACCCAGTACTTC.

The genes are TRBV28 and TRBJ1-2; 7 nucleotides match TRBD1. V gave up 10 bases and J gave up 8 bases; unmatched junction bases: 13. The CDR3 is 13 residues long. CDR1 and CDR2 (germline): MDHEN, SYDVKM. DNA for the CDR3: TGTGCCACTCTTTTCGACAGGGCGAGAGGCTACACCTTC. Amino acids: CATLFDRARGYTF.

The CDR3 coding sequence is TGTGCCAGTAGTATGTCGGGTTGGACTAGCGGGATTACCGGGGAGCTGTTTTTT. As protein: CASSMSGWTSGITGELFF. This chain links TRBV19 with TRBJ2-2; 12 nucleotides match TRBD2. This CDR3 region has 18 residues. V lost 3 bases, J lost 5 bases, and 10 bases stayed unmatched. Per the germline V gene, CDR1 is LNHDA and CDR2 is SQIVND (reference sequence).

The rearrangement joins TRBV5-1 to TRBJ2-5; D gene ambiguous. CDR3 length: 13 residues. The germline gives CDR1 SGHRS, CDR2 YFSETQ. V was shortened by 0 bases and J by 5 bases, with 8 bases between the two germline ends. The CDR3 DNA sequence: TGCGCCAGCAGCTTGGGGGAAGGGGAGACCCAGTACTTC. Translated, it gives CASSLGEGETQYF.

This rearrangement joins TRBV2 to TRBJ1-5; TRBD1 aligns across 8 bases. The CDR3 covers 13 residues. J lost 7 bases, V lost 7 bases, and 6 bases had no gene match. Germline CDR1 SNHLY, CDR2 FYNNEI. CDR3 amino acids: CASTRDRTQPQHF. The CDR3 nucleotides are TGTGCCAGCACCCGGGACAGGACCCAGCCCCAGCATTTT.